This T cell receptor (beta chain) appears in the sequencing data of a study of cytomegalovirus exposure and HLA in healthy donors. General study findings and limits: A prior analysis recorded that most TCR beta V segments were productive about 90% or about 30% of the time. Association of a missense DCLRE1C variant with TCR beta V- and J-gene trimming was reported in a later analysis. The sole available immune exposure information was CMV serostatus. Cytomegalovirus association was listed for about 150 TCR beta chains.

Concerning this clone itself: Its antigen is unknown.

Germline V gene data show CDR1 as MDHEN and CDR2 as SYDVKM. V dropped 6 bases and J dropped 3; count of bases not matched to a gene: 16. This CDR3 is built from 18 residues. Both 60 Vbeta primers and 13 Jbeta primers went into the PCR. The data were produced by immunoSEQ multiplex PCR, yet TCRdb's version contains in-frame clones alone and is incomplete. The top ten clones hold less than 3% of a sample with 55,000 to 80,000 clones, roughly 80% of them seen once. This clonotype was sampled from a woman in her twenties or thirties in good health and CMV-seronegative. The sequencing sample was made of PBMCs. The rearrangement uses TRBV28 and TRBJ1-5; TRBD1 agrees at 8 bases. As DNA, the CDR3 is TGTGCCAGCAGCCTTCCAGGGGGCAGTTTCGTGGACAATCAGCCCCAGCATTTT. Translating it yields CASSLPGGSFVDNQPQHF.